This T cell receptor (beta chain) was sequenced for a study of cytomegalovirus exposure and HLA in healthy donors. Primers: 60 Vbeta forward and 13 Jbeta reverse. Per the original methods: As a later analysis found, there were about 80 million unique TCR beta chains, of which about 10 million were shared. Here immunoSEQ multiplex PCR was the method, and the copy in TCRdb shows in-frame clones only, minus some. V and J calls and clone size are given by that table; D and trimming were obtained from the DNA. Among about 43,000 clones listed, around 58% were seen once. Study-level findings and limits: Using the classifier, cytomegalovirus status was reportedly diagnosed with high specificity and sensitivity. In a later analysis, donors in an Asian-associated ancestry cluster reportedly had fewer N-insertions in productive TCRs than the cohort mean.

The CDR3 has 12 amino acids. V trimming: 10 bases; J trimming: 7 bases; junction bases outside the gene matches: 7. In germline, CDR1 is MDHEN, CDR2 SYDVKM. All donors participated as healthy donors of bone marrow. To note about this clone: Its antigen remains unknown.

The sample taken for sequencing was PBMCs. This rearrangement joins TRBV28 to TRBJ2-7; 10 bases map to TRBD2. This sequence originates from a man aged 60 to 69 in good health and CMV-seropositive. This CDR3 is CATCSGRSEQYF. The CDR3 DNA reads TGTGCCACCTGTAGCGGGAGGTCTGAGCAGTACTTC.